The 2 T cell receptor beta chains below were found in one sample sequenced in a study of shared clonotypes between healthy human individuals. The naive CD8 population came from CD45RO-negative cells selected for CCR7, without terminally differentiated effector memory CD45RA+ cells. Repertoires were generated with immunoSEQ multiplex PCR, while TCRdb's copy carries only in-frame clones and drops some. The sample contains around 1.9 million clones, 85% to 95% of which appear only once. Sequencing was performed on naive CD8+ T cells from PBMCs. These TCRs come from a man between 18 and 35 years old in good health. Some clones in this sample may be carry-over from other donors' samples.

V usage is TRBV2 and J usage is TRBJ2-7, with a tentative D call TRBD2 (6 bases). Germline loops: CDR1 SNHLY, CDR2 FYNNEI. V was cut by 11 bases and J by 2 bases, with 16 bases left in between. The CDR3 is 13 amino acids. The CDR3 is CAGRRREAYEQYF. DNA for the CDR3: TGTGCCGGACGAAGGAGGGAGGCCTACGAGCAGTACTTC.

The rearrangement uses TRBV6-4 and TRBJ1-5; 9 nucleotides align to TRBD1. There are 17 residues in the CDR3. With 4 bases clipped from V and 2 bases from J, the junction kept 9 bases outside the gene matches. CDR1 is MRHNA, CDR2 SNTAGT, per germline. The CDR3 nucleotides read TGTGCCAGCAGTGGTTGGACAGGGGAGCTTGGCAATCAGCCCCAGCATTTT. Translation gives CASSGWTGELGNQPQHF.